The next 21 T cell receptor beta chains were all read from a single sample in a study of T cell changes during pregnancy in multiple sclerosis. This table comes from immunoSEQ multiplex PCR, and its TCRdb copy is limited to in-frame clones, with some not included. The top ten hold under 3% of the sample, which has about 67,000 clones, more than 85% seen once. Material: peripheral blood, obtained in the first trimester of pregnancy. These receptors all stem from a female donor with multiple sclerosis, enrolled in a pregnancy study.

This rearrangement joins TRBV7-2 to TRBJ1-2; a possible D gene is TRBD1 (5 bases). From germline, CDR1 is SGHTA and CDR2 FQGNSA. The CDR3 spans 15 residues. Trimming removed 5 bases at V and 6 bases at J, with 19 bases between. This chain's CDR3 is CASSPRDFGGDGYTF. Written as DNA, the CDR3 is TGTGCCAGCAGCCCTCGGGACTTCGGAGGCGATGGCTACACCTTC.

V usage is TRBV5-4 and J usage is TRBJ2-1; 12 nucleotides match TRBD2. CDR1 is SGHNT, CDR2 YYREEE, per germline (reference sequence). The trim removed 1 base at V and 6 bases at J, leaving 5 bases unmatched. The CDR3 has 16 residues. CDR3 bases: TGTGCCAGCAGCTTGCCTAGCGGGGGGGGCGGCAATGAGCAGTTCTTC. This codes for CASSLPSGGGGNEQFF.

The chain employs TRBV5-1 and TRBJ2-3, with D tentatively TRBD2 (5 bases). Germline V gives CDR1 SGHRS, CDR2 YFSETQ. V dropped 4 bases and J dropped 1 base, with 13 bases sitting between them. CDR3 length: 15 residues. CDR3 protein: CASSPEAGRTDTQYF. The DNA of the CDR3 is TGCGCCAGCAGCCCCGAGGCGGGCCGCACAGATACGCAGTATTTT.

V is TRBV7-9 and J is TRBJ2-5; 10 nucleotides match TRBD2. Germline CDR1 is SEHNR and CDR2 is FQNEAQ (reference sequence). This CDR3 is 16 amino acids long. The trim removed 5 bases at V and 5 bases at J, leaving 11 bases unmatched. CDR3 DNA sequence: TGTGCCAGCAGCAGAAGCGGGGGGGCTGAAAGGGAGACCCAGTACTTC. Amino acids: CASSRSGGAERETQYF.

V usage is TRBV19 and J usage is TRBJ1-2, with 7 bases identical to TRBD1. Germline V gene data show CDR1 as LNHDA and CDR2 as SQIVND (reference sequence). V lost 10 bases and J lost 5; bases outside the gene matches: 7. The CDR3 length is 12 residues. The CDR3 spells CATGDRLYGYTF. In DNA, the CDR3 is TGTGCCACCGGGGACAGACTTTATGGCTACACCTTC.

This clone was picked up one time. The chain carries TRBV19 and TRBJ2-1, with no clear D. This CDR3 has 11 residues. The ends were cut back, 9 bases at V and 4 bases at J, with 7 bases in the middle. Germline V gives CDR1 LNHDA, CDR2 SQIVND (reference sequence). The CDR3 region is CASRSYNEQFF. CDR3 DNA: TGTGCCAGCCGGTCTTACAATGAGCAGTTCTTC.

The chain has TRBV30 and TRBJ1-2, with 7 bases lining up with TRBD1. Germline V lookup: CDR1 GTSNPN, CDR2 SVGIG (reference sequence). J gave up 8 bases and V 0 bases, and 9 bases lay outside the gene matches. The CDR3 contains 14 residues. The CDR3 nucleotides read TGTGCCTGGAGTGTAGCGGAGGGGGCTGGGGGCTACACCTTC. Translating it yields CAWSVAEGAGGYTF.

V and J are TRBV7-8 and TRBJ2-2; tentatively, D is TRBD2 (5 bases). This CDR3 contains 14 residues. The germline V and J ends were trimmed by 3 bases and 5 bases, with 10 bases remaining between them. The V gene's germline CDR1 is SGHVS and CDR2 FQNEAQ. The CDR3 reads CASSLDWGTGELFF. CDR3 coding DNA: TGTGCCAGCAGCTTGGACTGGGGAACCGGGGAGCTGTTTTTT.

The V and J genes are TRBV6-5 and TRBJ1-1; TRBD1 might be the D (6 bases). CDR3 size: 13 residues. V lost 5 bases, J lost 3 bases, and 10 bases lay in between. Germline V gives CDR1 MNHEY, CDR2 SVGAGI. In DNA, the CDR3 is TGTGCCAGCAGTAGAACAGGGCACACTGAAGCTTTCTTT. Translating gives CASSRTGHTEAFF.

CDR3 sequence (DNA): TGTGCCAGCAGTGCTCTCCGCCTCGAAGGGAGTGGCTACACCTTC. This sequence encodes CASSALRLEGSGYTF. The V and J genes are TRBV6-1 and TRBJ1-2; D unresolved. The CDR3 loop spans 15 amino acids. Trimming shortened V by 4 bases and J by 7 bases, and 19 bases separated the two germline ends. CDR1 is MNHNS, CDR2 SASEGT, per germline.

The J gene is TRBJ2-6, the V gene TRBV19, with 9 bases lining up with TRBD1. V trimming: 6 bases; J trimming: 5 bases; junction bases outside the gene matches: 14. Germline CDR1 reads LNHDA; CDR2 reads SQIVND (reference sequence). This CDR3 region has 18 residues. As DNA, the CDR3 is TGTGCCAGTAGGCGGGCGGGACAGGGAGGGGGCAGGGCCAACGTCCTGACTTTC. Translating gives CASRRAGQGGGRANVLTF. The complete variable domain, with remaining parts taken from reference TRBV19 and TRBJ2-6, reads DGGITQSPKYLFRKEGQNVTLSCEQNLNHDAMYWYRQDPGQGLRLIYYSQIVNDFQKGDIAEGYSVSREKKESFPLTVTSAQKNPTAFYLCASRRAGQGGGRANVLTFGAGSRLTVL.

This clone was recorded only once. The gene calls are TRBV11-3 and TRBJ2-2; TRBD2 matches 14 bases. This CDR3 has 15 amino acids. CDR1 and CDR2 (germline): SGHNT, YENEEA. With 5 bases clipped from V and 10 bases from J, the junction kept 6 bases outside the gene matches. The CDR3 nucleotides read TGTGCCAGCAGCCCGACTAGCGGGAGGGCCGCGGAGCTGTTTTTT. As protein: CASSPTSGRAAELFF.

This clone was detected only once. The gene calls are TRBV7-8 and TRBJ1-3; 9 nucleotides align to TRBD1. Germline V gene lookup returns CDR1 SGHVS and CDR2 FQNEAQ. The J segment lost 6 bases and the V segment lost 8 bases, leaving 11 bases of the junction unmatched. The CDR3 totals 15 residues. Here the CDR3 DNA reads TGTGCCAGCTCCGGGCCGGGACAGGGTTCAAACACCATATATTTT. Translating it yields CASSGPGQGSNTIYF. The full variable domain, in which reference TRBV7-8 and TRBJ1-3 provide the parts outside the CDR3, is GAGVSQSPRYKVAKRGQDVALRCDPISGHVSLFWYQQALGQGPEFLTYFQNEAQLDKSGLPSDRFFAERPEGSVSTLKIQRTQQEDSAVYLCASSGPGQGSNTIYFGEGSWLTVV.

CDR3 sequence reads: CASSLFRRIQGAHQPQHF. The CDR3 coding sequence is TGTGCCAGCAGCTTGTTTAGGCGTATACAGGGGGCTCATCAGCCCCAGCATTTT. The chain uses TRBV7-8 and TRBJ1-5, with TRBD1 matching over 9 bases. Germline values: CDR1 SGHVS, CDR2 FQNEAQ. This CDR3 is 18 amino acids long. V was pared by 3 bases and J by 5 bases, with 14 bases of the junction left unmatched.

V gene TRBV6-1 combines with J gene TRBJ1-5, with a weak D call TRBD1 (5 bases). V lost 8 bases and J 5 bases, leaving 16 bases between the germline ends. Germline V gene data show CDR1 as MNHNS and CDR2 as SASEGT. The CDR3 runs to 14 residues. For the CDR3, the DNA is TGTGCCAGCGGTCGGGGGACTTCGGATCAGCCCCAGCATTTT. It yields the protein CASGRGTSDQPQHF.

This clone was detected ten times or more. The chain recombines TRBV9 with TRBJ1-2; D gene uncertain. This CDR3 region has 14 residues. The V gene lost 4 bases and the J gene lost 2 bases, with 12 bases spanning the gap. Germline V gene sequence: CDR1 SGDLS, CDR2 YYNGEE. The CDR3 sequence is CASSPSTGNYGYTF. The CDR3 DNA reads as TGTGCCAGCAGCCCCTCGACGGGGAACTATGGCTACACCTTC.

This clone was detected only once. The genes are TRBV7-2 and TRBJ1-1; D is unresolved. The germline V gene encodes CDR1 SGHTA and CDR2 FQGNSA. CDR3 length: 16 amino acids. Trimming took 5 bases from V and 11 from J, leaving 27 bases between them. This CDR3 is CASSPGWQPKGLKAFF. The DNA of the CDR3 is TGTGCCAGCAGCCCTGGTTGGCAACCAAAAGGACTGAAGGCTTTCTTT. Filled out from reference TRBV7-2 and TRBJ1-1, the complete variable domain reads GAGVSQSPSNKVTEKGKDVELRCDPISGHTALYWYRQSLGQGLEFLIYFQGNSAPDKSGLPSDRFSAERTGGSVSTLTIQRTQQEDSAVYLCASSPGWQPKGLKAFFGQGTRLTVV.

The genes are TRBV5-6 and TRBJ2-3; 10 bases are a match to TRBD2. The CDR3 contains 16 residues. Germline values: CDR1 SGHDT, CDR2 YYEEEE. With V trimmed by 5 bases and J by 2 bases, 8 bases remained unmatched. For the CDR3, the DNA is TGTGCCAGCAGTCCCAGCGGGGGGGACTTCACAGATACGCAGTATTTT. Protein sequence: CASSPSGGDFTDTQYF.

The CDR3 coding sequence is TGTGCCAGCAGTTCGCACCTCCGGTCAGATACGCAGTATTTT. Translated: CASSSHLRSDTQYF. The V gene is TRBV28, the J gene TRBJ2-3; no definite D call. V gave up 4 bases and J gave up 4 bases, with 12 bases separating them. Germline V gene sequence: CDR1 MDHEN, CDR2 SYDVKM. The CDR3 sequence is 14 residues long.

The CDR3 coding sequence is TGTGCCAGCAGCTTCCAGCGGGAGGCCCTAACGAACAATGAGCAGTTCTTC. Its protein is CASSFQREALTNNEQFF. The chain has TRBV7-9 and TRBJ2-1, with 9 bases matching TRBD2. V gave up 3 bases and J gave up 5 bases; unmatched junction bases: 11. Per the germline V gene, CDR1 is SEHNR and CDR2 is FQNEAQ (reference sequence). The CDR3 consists of 17 residues.

CDR3: CASSDVGWTGPLRRDQPQHF. In nucleotides, the CDR3 is TGCGCCAGCAGTGATGTAGGCTGGACAGGGCCGCTTCGGAGGGATCAGCCCCAGCATTTT. This sequence joins TRBV10-1 and TRBJ1-5; the match to TRBD1 covers 8 bases. V shed 3 bases and J 5 bases; nucleotides not matched to a gene: 21. This CDR3 has 20 residues. CDR1 is WNHNN, CDR2 SYGVQD, per germline (reference sequence).